These 2 T cell receptor beta chains were all obtained from the same sample, sequenced in a study of blood T cells in healthy people across ages. For the second PCR, which ran for about 7 to 11 cycles, a sample-barcoded 5' primer and a J-beta primer mix were used. TCRdb used MiXCR to reprocess the 5' RACE reads, holding one entry per CDR3 protein. In the table there are roughly 500,000 distinct CDR3 sequences, approximately 25% of which are singletons. These data were likewise used in another study, on T cells of mothers and their children.

What was sequenced was blood. These receptors all stem from a boy between 10 and 17 years old in good health.

This clonotype has a count of ten or more. The chain joins TRBV4-3 to TRBJ2-2; D is unresolved. The CDR3 extends over 18 amino acids. The V gene lost 0 bases and the J gene lost 3 bases, with 17 bases spanning the gap. Germline CDR1 and CDR2: LGHNA and YSLEER. CDR3 bases: TGCGCCAGCAGCCAAGATCAAGGGTTCGGAACATACACCGGGGAGCTGTTTTTT. Amino acid sequence: CASSQDQGFGTYTGELFF.

A few counts support this clonotype. This sequence joins TRBV4-3 and TRBJ2-7; maybe TRBD1 (5 bases). The J call may be in error: the DNA end matches TRBJ2-1 better. CDR3 length: 15 residues. Germline V CDR1 and CDR2: LGHNA, YSLEER. CDR3 protein: CASSQEGRDSNEQFF. The CDR3 nucleotides are TGCGCCAGCAGCCAAGAAGGCAGGGATTCGAATGAGCAGTTCTTC.